This entry features one T cell receptor (beta chain) sequence. The junction departs from the called germline gene at one end, perhaps through a read error. From the RT-PCR reads, TCRdb called clonotypes with MiXCR, one entry per CDR3 protein. The data show 800,000 to 1,000,000 distinct CDR3 sequences, roughly 18% seen once. These data are taken from a study of patients and donors after allogeneic stem cell transplantation. Germline lookup yields CDR1 LGHDT and CDR2 YNNKEL (reference sequence). The CDR3 covers 11 residues. The sequence was collected from a human donor who was either an allogeneic HSCT recipient or a stem cell or donor lymphocyte infusion donor (not recorded which). It is not recorded whose cells these are; they may come from a transplant donor. The sequenced sample was blood, either unsorted or a sorted T cell fraction (not recorded which). This chain joins TRBV3-1 and TRBJ2-5; no clear D. The CDR3 region has the DNA TGTGCCAGCACCCAAGCCGAGACCCAGTACTTC. It specifies CASTQAETQYF.